Listed here are 26 T cell receptor beta chains from one sample, sequenced in a study of shared clonotypes between healthy human individuals. Repertoires were generated with immunoSEQ multiplex PCR, while TCRdb's copy carries only in-frame clones and drops some. The sample carries some 660,000 clones, 73% recorded once. The sample taken for sequencing was memory CD4+ T cells sorted from blood. Subset in this sample: CD45RA-negative fraction. These receptors came from a woman aged 25 to 45 in good health.

This clone was picked up many times. The rearrangement uses TRBV19 and TRBJ2-3; 7 bases line up with TRBD2. The CDR3 spans 12 residues. Germline CDR1 is LNHDA and CDR2 is SQIVND (reference sequence). Unmatched junction bases numbered 1, after V lost 8 bases and J lost 2 bases. The CDR3 nucleotides read TGTGCCAGTGGGGACTACACAGATACGCAGTATTTT. Its protein product is CASGDYTDTQYF.

The gene calls are TRBV7-3 and TRBJ2-3; 12 positions agree with TRBD2. CDR1 and CDR2 from the germline V gene are SGHTA and FQGTGA. This CDR3 is built from 18 residues. The trim removed 4 bases at V and 2 bases at J, leaving 10 bases unmatched. CDR3 loop: CASSSLTSGRGLTDTQYF. The CDR3 DNA reads TGTGCCAGCAGCTCCCTGACTAGCGGGAGAGGCCTCACAGATACGCAGTATTTT. Using reference TRBV7-3 and TRBJ2-3 for the parts outside the CDR3, the full variable domain is GAGVSQTPSNKVTEKGKYVELRCDPISGHTALYWYRQSLGQGPEFLIYFQGTGAADDSGLPNDRFFAVRPEGSVSTLKIQRTERGDSAVYLCASSSLTSGRGLTDTQYFGPGTRLTVL.

This clone was detected once. Different DNA sequences within this sample yield the same CDR3. V gene TRBV7-2 combines with J gene TRBJ2-7; D is ambiguous. Germline V lookup: CDR1 SGHTA, CDR2 FQGNSA. V lost 5 bases and J lost 2, with 1 base in between. The CDR3 is 10 residues long. The CDR3 DNA follows: TGTGCCAGCAGCCCCTACGAGCAGTACTTC. The encoded protein is CASSPYEQYF.

As to this clone: A much larger clone sits a single nucleotide away, making a read error possible. This chain joins TRBV6-1 and TRBJ2-5; tentative D call: TRBD2 (6 bases). CDR1 is MNHNS, CDR2 SASEGT, per germline. V was pared by 1 base and J by 3 bases, with 6 bases between. CDR3 length: 13 amino acids. The CDR3 coding sequence is TGTGCCAGCAGTGAAGGGGAGGAAGAGACCCAGTACTTC. As protein: CASSEGEEETQYF.

This clone has only a few counts. This chain connects TRBV7-2 to TRBJ2-1; D remains ambiguous. The CDR3 contains 12 residues. V was shortened by 5 bases and J by 11 bases, with 13 bases between the two germline ends. In germline, CDR1 is SGHTA, CDR2 FQGNSA. The CDR3 region has the DNA TGTGCCAGCAGCCACGAGCAAGGGAAGCAGTTCTTC. Translation: CASSHEQGKQFF.

The V gene is TRBV5-1, the J gene TRBJ2-1; 8 bases align to TRBD1. V gave up 4 bases and J gave up 10 bases; unmatched junction bases: 13. CDR1 and CDR2 from the germline V gene are SGHRS and YFSETQ. The CDR3 runs to 15 residues. Here the CDR3 DNA reads TGCGCCAGCAGCCCCGTCGTCCGGTCAGGGGGCGAGCAGTTCTTC. It specifies CASSPVVRSGGEQFF.

As regards this clone: The sample holds other DNA sequences that translate to the same CDR3. CDR3 sequence: CASSDRGLNQPQHF. The DNA of the CDR3 is TGTGCCAGCAGTGATAGGGGCCTCAATCAGCCCCAGCATTTT. The genes are TRBV2 and TRBJ1-5, with D possibly TRBD1 on 5 matching bases. Per the germline V gene, CDR1 is SNHLY and CDR2 is FYNNEI. V dropped 3 bases and J dropped 3 bases, with 9 bases sitting between them. This CDR3 has 14 amino acids.

The genes are TRBV5-6 and TRBJ2-7; TRBD2 matches at 8 bases. Germline loops: CDR1 SGHDT, CDR2 YYEEEE. The CDR3 is 15 residues long. The V and J ends lost 3 bases and 1 base, in that order; junction bases with no gene match: 6. Here the CDR3 DNA reads TGTGCCAGCAGCTCCTCGGGACTAGGGTCCTACGAGCAGTACTTC. This codes for CASSSSGLGSYEQYF.

In the case of this clone: Other nucleotide sequences in the sample specify the same CDR3. This chain connects TRBV7-9 to TRBJ1-5, with 8 bases lining up with TRBD1. Germline V lookup: CDR1 SEHNR, CDR2 FQNEAQ (reference sequence). The CDR3 covers 14 residues. Trimming cost V 5 bases and J 2 bases; bases outside gene matches: 2. The CDR3 loop is CASSPQGGNQPQHF. The CDR3 DNA sequence: TGTGCCAGCAGCCCACAGGGGGGCAATCAGCCCCAGCATTTT.

This clone was picked up a small number of times. This chain joins TRBV25-1 and TRBJ1-5; possible D gene TRBD1, 5 bases. The CDR3 has 14 residues. Trimming cost V 8 bases and J 4 bases, with 15 bases left between them. CDR1 is MGHDK and CDR2 is SYGVNS in the germline V gene. The CDR3 protein is CASRSRDPNQPQHF. CDR3 coding DNA: TGTGCCAGCCGGAGCCGGGACCCTAATCAGCCCCAGCATTTT.

The sample holds one count of this clone. The chain combines TRBV2 with TRBJ1-4, with 7 bases fitting TRBD1. The germline V gene encodes CDR1 SNHLY and CDR2 FYNNEI. This CDR3 has 15 amino acids. Losses at the gene ends were 8 bases for V and 0 bases for J; bases not matched to a gene: 6. Here the CDR3 reads CASSVQGATNEKLFF. The CDR3 region has the DNA TGTGCCAGCTCTGTGCAGGGGGCAACTAATGAAAAACTGTTTTTT.

In its sample, this clone was seen once. The chain links TRBV29-1 to TRBJ2-5; 9 bases match TRBD2. Germline-derived CDR1 and CDR2 are SQVTM and ANQGSEA. The CDR3 spans 19 residues. Trimming removed 4 bases from V and 9 bases from J; junction bases left unmatched: 27. CDR3 bases: TGCAGCGTTGCGGTCCGTTATACACCTAGCGGGGTCCAGGGGTCGGCCCAGTACTTC. Protein sequence: CSVAVRYTPSGVQGSAQYF.

The chain couples TRBV11-2 to TRBJ2-2; maybe TRBD2 (6 bases). The V and J ends lost 5 bases and 4 bases respectively, with 14 bases between them. The germline CDR1 and CDR2 sequences are SGHAT and FQNNGV. The CDR3 contains 15 residues. DNA of the CDR3: TGTGCCAGCAGCCAAGGGACTTGGGGCACCGGGGAGCTGTTTTTT. Translated: CASSQGTWGTGELFF. Based on the CDR3 plus reference TRBV11-2 and TRBJ2-2, the full variable domain is EAGVAQSPRYKIIEKRQSVAFWCNPISGHATLYWYQQILGQGPKLLIQFQNNGVVDDSQLPKDRFSAERLKGVDSTLKIQPAKLEDSAVYLCASSQGTWGTGELFFGEGSRLTVL.

The rearrangement uses TRBV5-1 and TRBJ2-1; perhaps D is TRBD1 or TRBD2 (5 bases each). CDR3 length equals 14 residues. The germline V gene encodes CDR1 SGHRS and CDR2 YFSETQ. Trimming shortened V by 4 bases and J by 6 bases, and 14 bases separated the two germline ends. DNA of the CDR3: TGCGCCAGCAGCGTGACAGTTACTAGCAATGAGCAGTTCTTC. It codes for CASSVTVTSNEQFF.

The rearrangement uses TRBV28 and TRBJ2-7; possible D gene TRBD1, 5 bases. Germline V gene data show CDR1 as MDHEN and CDR2 as SYDVKM. V was pared by 2 bases and J by 5 bases, with 13 bases between. The CDR3 runs 14 residues. CDR3 sequence reads: CASSLRGRVHEQYF. CDR3 DNA sequence: TGTGCCAGCAGTTTAAGGGGCAGGGTGCACGAGCAGTACTTC.

The chain carries TRBV2 and TRBJ1-3, with D uncertain. Looked up from germline, CDR1 is SNHLY and CDR2 is FYNNEI. V lost 6 bases and J lost 0, with 12 bases in between. This CDR3 is built from 15 residues. The CDR3, as DNA: TGTGCCAGCAGGGCAGACCTAGGCTCTGGAAACACCATATATTTT. This codes for CASRADLGSGNTIYF.

V and J are TRBV6-1 and TRBJ1-5; D gene uncertain. There are 14 residues in the CDR3. Deletions cut 6 bases from V and 5 bases from J, with 14 bases between. Germline values: CDR1 MNHNS, CDR2 SASEGT. This chain's CDR3 is CASRDLGRDQPQHF. In nucleotides, the CDR3 is TGTGCCAGCAGGGATCTTGGGAGGGATCAGCCCCAGCATTTT.

The CDR3 is CASRNLTSGSRNEQFF. CDR3 DNA sequence: TGTGCCAGCAGGAATTTGACTAGCGGGTCGAGGAATGAGCAGTTCTTC. The J gene is TRBJ2-1, the V gene TRBV27, with TRBD2 identical over 10 bases. The germline V gene encodes CDR1 MNHEY and CDR2 SMNVEV (reference sequence). The CDR3 has 16 residues. V shed 6 bases and J 7 bases; nucleotides not matched to a gene: 12.

This clone was seen just once. The V call is TRBV11-2, the J call TRBJ2-1; D remains unclear. V gave up 5 bases and J gave up 6 bases, with 8 bases separating them. The CDR3 spans 12 residues. Germline values: CDR1 SGHAT, CDR2 FQNNGV. For the CDR3, the DNA is TGTGCCAGCAGCGCAATTGGCAATGAGCAGTTCTTC. Translated, it gives CASSAIGNEQFF.

This clone appeared a single time. This rearrangement joins TRBV4-1 to TRBJ2-7; D is perhaps TRBD2 (6 bases). The CDR3 loop spans 16 amino acids. The germline CDR1 and CDR2 sequences are MGHRA and YSYEKL. Deletions cut 3 bases from V and 3 bases from J, with 18 bases between. CDR3 region: CASSHPGRNPYYEQYF. The CDR3 nucleotides read TGCGCCAGCAGCCACCCCGGGAGAAATCCCTACTACGAGCAGTACTTC.

The chain is built from TRBV5-6 and TRBJ2-6; D call uncertain. V lost 4 bases to trimming and J lost 0 bases, with 5 bases between them. The CDR3 consists of 14 residues. Germline V CDR1 and CDR2: SGHDT, YYEEEE. CDR3 amino acids: CASSRVSGANVLTF. DNA of the CDR3: TGTGCCAGCAGCCGGGTCTCTGGGGCCAACGTCCTGACTTTC.

This chain links TRBV27 with TRBJ2-5, with 9 bases fitting TRBD1. From germline, CDR1 is MNHEY and CDR2 SMNVEV (reference sequence). The V segment lost 6 bases and the J segment 7 bases; nucleotides outside the gene matches: 12. The CDR3 is made up of 15 amino acids. The CDR3 here is CASRTGTGNVATQYF. CDR3 sequence (DNA): TGTGCCAGCAGAACCGGGACAGGGAACGTGGCGACCCAGTACTTC.

The J gene is TRBJ1-4, the V gene TRBV2; 7 bases map to TRBD1. CDR3 length equals 15 residues. The germline V gene encodes CDR1 SNHLY and CDR2 FYNNEI. V dropped 8 bases and J dropped 4; count of bases not matched to a gene: 10. CDR3: CASVRQGQRNEKLFF. The CDR3 bases are TGTGCCAGCGTCCGGCAGGGACAGCGTAATGAAAAACTGTTTTTT.

This chain uses TRBV4-1 with TRBJ2-3, with TRBD2 matching over 11 bases. In germline, CDR1 is MGHRA, CDR2 YSYEKL. J lost 2 bases, V lost 1 base, and 5 bases had no gene match. The CDR3 contains 17 residues. The CDR3 DNA reads TGCGCCAGCAGCCAAGGGGTACTAGCGGGGGCCACAGATACGCAGTATTTT. This encodes CASSQGVLAGATDTQYF.

Only a few counts were recorded for this clone. The genes are TRBV19 and TRBJ2-1; 9 bases line up with TRBD2. Germline V gene lookup returns CDR1 LNHDA and CDR2 SQIVND (reference sequence). V was pared by 5 bases and J by 4 bases, with 9 bases of the junction left unmatched. This CDR3 comprises 16 residues. CDR3: CASSSQLTSGYNEQFF. The CDR3 DNA sequence: TGTGCCAGTAGTTCGCAACTGACTAGCGGTTACAATGAGCAGTTCTTC.

In its sample, this clone was seen a few times. The chain is built from TRBV4-1 and TRBJ2-1; D is possibly TRBD2 (5 bases). The CDR3 consists of 15 residues. Trimming took off 1 base at V and 7 bases at J, with 14 bases between the two ends. Germline values: CDR1 MGHRA, CDR2 YSYEKL. The CDR3 loop is CASSQGWQRGNEQFF. The CDR3 DNA follows: TGCGCCAGCAGCCAAGGATGGCAACGGGGTAATGAGCAGTTCTTC.